This entry lists 25 T cell receptor beta chains sequenced from one sample in a study of CD4+ T cells in melanoma. Measured with immunoSEQ multiplex PCR; TCRdb has only the in-frame clones, and not every one. The sample yields about 18,000 clones, roughly 80% seen once. The source material was cells from a culture (not recorded whether cultured in vitro). The source is a human donor with melanoma.

The chain uses TRBV7-3 and TRBJ2-2; 8 bases align to TRBD1. Germline trimming cut 0 bases from V and 5 bases from J; bases unmatched to any gene: 2. The germline V gene has CDR1 SGHTA and CDR2 FQGTGA. The CDR3 runs to 15 residues. The CDR3 bases are TGTGCCAGCAGCTTAACCGGGACAGGAACCGGGGAGCTGTTTTTT. Protein: CASSLTGTGTGELFF.

This chain joins TRBV19 and TRBJ1-2, with D tentatively TRBD1 (5 bases). V lost 5 bases to trimming and J lost 2 bases, with 21 bases between them. Germline CDR1 and CDR2: LNHDA and SQIVND (reference sequence). CDR3 length equals 17 residues. The CDR3: CASSPRGGIKVNYGYTF. The CDR3 nucleotides are TGTGCCAGTAGTCCCCGGGGCGGAATAAAAGTGAACTATGGCTACACCTTC. Variable domain in full (rest from reference TRBV19 and TRBJ1-2): DGGITQSPKYLFRKEGQNVTLSCEQNLNHDAMYWYRQDPGQGLRLIYYSQIVNDFQKGDIAEGYSVSREKKESFPLTVTSAQKNPTAFYLCASSPRGGIKVNYGYTFGSGTRLTVV.

The chain has TRBV5-5 and TRBJ1-5; 7 nucleotides align to TRBD1. CDR1 SGHKS and CDR2 YYEKEE come from the germline V gene (reference sequence). This CDR3 has 15 amino acids. The trim removed 0 bases at V and 9 bases at J, leaving 9 bases unmatched. The DNA of the CDR3 is TGTGCCAGCAGCTTGGCGGGGACAGCCGGGACGCCCCAGCATTTT. Its protein product is CASSLAGTAGTPQHF.

Here the CDR3 reads CASSLATGTGVRGETQYF. CDR3 coding DNA: TGCGCCAGCAGCTTGGCGACCGGGACAGGGGTTCGGGGAGAGACCCAGTACTTC. V is TRBV5-1 and J is TRBJ2-5; 10 bases are shared with TRBD1. The CDR3 sequence is 18 residues long. From germline, CDR1 is SGHRS and CDR2 YFSETQ. V was clipped by 0 bases and J by 4 bases; unmatched bases: 12.

CDR3 nucleotide sequence: TGTGCCACCCGACAGGGAATGACAGATACGCAGTATTTT. This gives the protein CATRQGMTDTQYF. This chain connects TRBV15 to TRBJ2-3; 7 bases line up with TRBD1. Germline CDR1 LNHNV, CDR2 YYDKDF (reference sequence). J gave up 3 bases and V 8 bases, and 5 bases lay outside the gene matches. The CDR3 runs 13 residues.

The chain has TRBV4-1 and TRBJ2-5; TRBD1 aligns across 8 bases. The length of the CDR3 is 16 residues. V lost 2 bases, J lost 5 bases, and 10 bases stayed unmatched. The germline V gene encodes CDR1 MGHRA and CDR2 YSYEKL. This chain's CDR3 is CASSQRTARGLETQYF. The CDR3 coding sequence is TGCGCCAGCAGCCAACGTACCGCCAGGGGGCTGGAGACCCAGTACTTC.

This chain uses TRBV5-1 with TRBJ1-1; D is possibly TRBD1 (6 bases). This CDR3 has 14 residues. Germline lookup yields CDR1 SGHRS and CDR2 YFSETQ. V was trimmed by 4 bases and J by 7 bases, leaving 17 bases between them. This CDR3 reads CASSHHIDRNEAFF. The CDR3 region has the DNA TGCGCCAGCAGCCACCACATTGACAGGAATGAAGCTTTCTTT.

The chain combines TRBV7-8 with TRBJ1-5; no clear D. There are 16 residues in the CDR3. The V gene lost 5 bases and the J gene lost 7 bases, with 21 bases spanning the gap. CDR1 is SGHVS, CDR2 FQNEAQ, per germline. The CDR3 sequence: CASSLYRGGYQQPQHF. The CDR3 DNA reads TGTGCCAGCAGCCTCTACCGGGGAGGGTATCAACAGCCCCAGCATTTT.

The CDR3 DNA is TGCGCCAGCAGCCCCGTGGCAATACAGGGGAAGAACACTGAAGCTTTCTTT. Protein sequence: CASSPVAIQGKNTEAFF. V gene TRBV5-1 combines with J gene TRBJ1-1; 7 bases are a match to TRBD1. The CDR3 has 17 residues. CDR1 and CDR2 from the germline V gene are SGHRS and YFSETQ. J was trimmed by 1 base and V by 4 bases; bases with no gene match: 13.

The genes are TRBV5-5 and TRBJ2-6; maybe TRBD2 (6 bases). The length of the CDR3 is 17 residues. Germline V gives CDR1 SGHKS, CDR2 YYEKEE (reference sequence). The V gene lost 3 bases and the J gene lost 2 bases, with 15 bases spanning the gap. CDR3 sequence (DNA): TGTGCCAGCAGCTCGGGGGTCGTCGGAGCTGGGGCCAACGTCCTGACTTTC. Its translation: CASSSGVVGAGANVLTF.

This clone has just a few counts. The CDR3 DNA sequence: TGTGCCAGCAGCACCGGACAGATGCAAGAGACCCAGTACTTC. It specifies CASSTGQMQETQYF. The genes are TRBV5-4 and TRBJ2-5, with D possibly TRBD1 on 6 matching bases. V was trimmed by 4 bases and J by 2 bases, leaving 12 bases between them. Germline CDR1 and CDR2: SGHNT and YYREEE (reference sequence). This CDR3 is built from 14 residues.

This chain links TRBV10-3 with TRBJ1-6; 9 positions match TRBD1. In germline, CDR1 is ENHRY, CDR2 SYGVKD. The junction had 10 bases not matched to a gene; V was cut back by 6 bases and J by 10 bases. This CDR3 region has 15 residues. The CDR3 DNA is TGTGCCATCAGAGCCCTCGACAGGGGGAGCTCACCCCTCCACTTT. This codes for CAIRALDRGSSPLHF.

V usage is TRBV5-1 and J usage is TRBJ2-2, with 7 bases lining up with TRBD1. Looked up from germline, CDR1 is SGHRS and CDR2 is YFSETQ. V dropped 0 bases and J dropped 7; count of bases not matched to a gene: 3. This CDR3 spans 14 amino acids. This CDR3 is CASSLGQGVGELFF. The DNA of the CDR3 is TGCGCCAGCAGCTTGGGACAGGGAGTCGGGGAGCTGTTTTTT. The whole variable domain, filled in from reference TRBV5-1 and TRBJ2-2, reads KAGVTQTPRYLIKTRGQQVTLSCSPISGHRSVSWYQQTPGQGLQFLFEYFSETQRNKGNFPGRFSGRQFSNSRSEMNVSTLELGDSALYLCASSLGQGVGELFFGEGSRLTVL.

The chain joins TRBV2 to TRBJ2-3; no clear D. Per germline, CDR1 SNHLY and CDR2 FYNNEI. CDR3 length: 12 residues. Trimming stripped 6 bases from V and 4 bases from J, with 8 bases between. Here the CDR3 DNA reads TGTGCCAGCAGCGCTTATTCAGATACGCAGTATTTT. As protein: CASSAYSDTQYF.

The gene calls are TRBV5-1 and TRBJ1-1, with D possibly TRBD1 on 5 matching bases. Trimming took off 1 base at V and 3 bases at J, with 7 bases between the two ends. The CDR3 totals 13 residues. CDR1 SGHRS and CDR2 YFSETQ come from the germline V gene. The CDR3 DNA is TGCGCCAGCAGCTTGACCAGGGACACTGAAGCTTTCTTT. Its protein is CASSLTRDTEAFF.

The chain has TRBV18 and TRBJ2-7; 12 bases are a match to TRBD1. In germline, CDR1 is KGHSH, CDR2 LQKENI. V shed 5 bases, J shed 6 bases, and the junction held 8 bases outside the gene matches. The CDR3 totals 15 residues. CDR3 bases: TGTGCCAGCTCAGGGTGGGACAGGGGGCCAAGCGAGCAGTACTTC. This codes for CASSGWDRGPSEQYF.

This clone was counted only a few times. The chain is built from TRBV2 and TRBJ2-3; TRBD2 matches at 13 bases. Germline V CDR1 and CDR2: SNHLY, FYNNEI. The junction had 6 bases not matched to a gene; V was cut back by 7 bases and J by 5 bases. The CDR3 runs 15 residues. The CDR3 spells CASKTSGGLRDTQYF. In nucleotides, the CDR3 is TGTGCCAGCAAGACTAGCGGGGGGCTAAGAGATACGCAGTATTTT.

The chain uses TRBV15 and TRBJ2-7; no clear D. The CDR3 contains 13 residues. The V and J ends lost 3 bases and 3 bases respectively, with 9 bases between them. Germline values: CDR1 LNHNV, CDR2 YYDKDF (reference sequence). DNA of the CDR3: TGTGCCACCAGCAGGCAGCTTTACTACGAGCAGTACTTC. Translated: CATSRQLYYEQYF.

The chain is built from TRBV5-4 and TRBJ2-1; no clear D. V lost 0 bases, J lost 7 bases, and 14 bases lay in between. Germline lookup yields CDR1 SGHNT and CDR2 YYREEE (reference sequence). The CDR3 is made up of 15 amino acids. This chain's CDR3 is CASSLGVASSNEQFF. CDR3 DNA: TGTGCCAGCAGCTTGGGGGTCGCTAGTTCGAATGAGCAGTTCTTC. Filled out from reference TRBV5-4 and TRBJ2-1, the complete variable domain reads ETGVTQSPTHLIKTRGQQVTLRCSSQSGHNTVSWYQQALGQGPQFIFQYYREEENGRGNFPPRFSGLQFPNYSSELNVNALELDDSALYLCASSLGVASSNEQFFGPGTRLTVL.

The V gene is TRBV5-1, the J gene TRBJ2-3, with D tentatively TRBD1 or TRBD2 (5 bases each). V dropped 3 bases and J dropped 3 bases, with 11 bases sitting between them. Germline V gene lookup returns CDR1 SGHRS and CDR2 YFSETQ. The CDR3 length is 14 residues. CDR3 protein: CASSWGIRTDTQYF. The CDR3 bases are TGCGCCAGCAGCTGGGGGATCAGAACAGATACGCAGTATTTT.

This clone was recorded a few times. The V and J genes are TRBV19 and TRBJ2-5, with a tentative D call TRBD2 (6 bases). Trimming pared 4 bases from V and 2 bases from J, leaving 14 bases between. Germline V gene lookup returns CDR1 LNHDA and CDR2 SQIVND (reference sequence). The CDR3 length is 15 residues. CDR3 amino acids: CASSTLGSGQETQYF. CDR3 nucleotide sequence: TGTGCCAGTAGTACGCTCGGGAGCGGTCAAGAGACCCAGTACTTC.

The chain carries TRBV18 and TRBJ1-1, with 8 bases aligning to TRBD1. The ends lost 4 bases at V and 10 bases at J; junction bases unmatched: 8. The germline gives CDR1 KGHSH, CDR2 LQKENI. This CDR3 contains 13 residues. CDR3 in amino acids: CASSLLDRAGAFF. CDR3 sequence (DNA): TGTGCCAGCTCACTCCTGGACAGGGCTGGAGCTTTCTTT.

The gene calls are TRBV5-1 and TRBJ1-5, with TRBD1 as a possible D gene (5 bases). The CDR3 loop spans 14 amino acids. Deletions cut 4 bases from V and 4 bases from J, with 12 bases between. Germline V gives CDR1 SGHRS, CDR2 YFSETQ. The CDR3 DNA sequence: TGCGCCAGCAGCCTCGACAGCGCTAATCAGCCCCAGCATTTT. Translation gives CASSLDSANQPQHF.

The genes are TRBV5-1 and TRBJ2-3; D unclear. Germline V gives CDR1 SGHRS, CDR2 YFSETQ. Trimming took off 4 bases at V and 0 bases at J, with 9 bases between the two ends. The CDR3 has 14 amino acids. The CDR3 nucleotides read TGCGCCAGCAGCCCACAGAGAAGCACAGATACGCAGTATTTT. Amino acid sequence: CASSPQRSTDTQYF.

This chain joins TRBV5-8 and TRBJ2-7, with TRBD2 matching 12 bases. Germline V gene lookup returns CDR1 SGHTS and CDR2 YDEGEE. The CDR3 totals 16 residues. The ends lost 0 bases at V and 3 bases at J; junction bases unmatched: 4. CDR3 nucleotides: TGTGCCAGCAGCTTGGGACTAGCGGGGGCCAACTACGAGCAGTACTTC. Its protein product is CASSLGLAGANYEQYF.